These 3 T cell receptor beta chains were all obtained from the same sample, sequenced in a study of blood T cell repertoires in COVID-19. Sequencing was performed with immunoSEQ multiplex PCR; in TCRdb, only in-frame clones are kept and a portion is missing. The sample holds 200,000 to 250,000 clones; 82% are singletons and the top ten take 3% to 4%. Sequencing was carried out using PBMCs or T cells enriched from blood (not recorded which). The receptors stem from a woman aged 55-75 years who had recovered from COVID-19.

The table lists this clone with a few counts. J is TRBJ1-1 and V is TRBV7-9; TRBD1 is a possible D gene (6 bases). CDR1 and CDR2 from the germline V gene are SEHNR and FQNEAQ (reference sequence). V lost 5 bases and J lost 4, with 14 bases in between. The CDR3 is 14 residues long. The CDR3 loop is CASSPQDRITEAFF. CDR3 nucleotides: TGTGCCAGCAGCCCCCAGGACAGAATCACTGAAGCTTTCTTT.

The chain employs TRBV19 and TRBJ1-4; a possible D gene is TRBD1 (6 bases). The CDR3 runs to 15 residues. V lost 4 bases, J lost 6 bases, and 15 bases lay in between. Looked up from germline, CDR1 is LNHDA and CDR2 is SQIVND (reference sequence). CDR3 sequence (DNA): TGTGCCAGTAGTACAACAGGGTCGAGGGATGAAAAACTGTTTTTT. Amino acid sequence: CASSTTGSRDEKLFF.

V and J are TRBV6-5 and TRBJ1-1, with TRBD1 matching 8 bases. The V segment lost 4 bases and the J segment 6 bases; nucleotides outside the gene matches: 7. The CDR3 length is 14 residues. Germline V gives CDR1 MNHEY, CDR2 SVGAGI. CDR3 nucleotides: TGTGCCAGCAGTTGGACAGGGCTGTCGGCTGAAGCTTTCTTT. This sequence encodes CASSWTGLSAEAFF.